The table lists the clone carrying this TCR beta chain with a few counts. What it binds is not known. Trimming took 0 bases from V and 5 from J, leaving 28 bases between them. There are 20 residues in the CDR3. Germline V gene sequence: CDR1 SGHTA, CDR2 FQGNSA. Each CDR3 protein is one row after TCRdb ran MiXCR on the 5' RACE reads. The sample records roughly 520,000 distinct CDR3 sequences, just over 20% being singletons. This specimen comes from a study of T cells after yellow fever vaccination. Study-wide findings and caveats: From the bulk population, abundant clonotypes could contaminate and appear within FACS-sorted repertoires. A weaker secondary response peaked on day 5, the primary on day 15.

The sample was PBMCs, taken roughly 20 days after the first yellow fever vaccination. This receptor was obtained from a man between 18 and 29 years old who received the YFV17D yellow fever vaccine. This chain uses TRBV7-2 with TRBJ1-1; D might be TRBD1 (5 bases). The CDR3 protein is CASSLAPAGFRVGVETEAFF. The CDR3 DNA reads TGTGCCAGCAGCTTAGCGCCAGCGGGGTTCAGGGTAGGTGTGGAGACTGAAGCTTTCTTT.